A selection of T cell receptor beta chains follows, all from one sample in a study of T cells in Graves' hyperthyroidism and ophthalmopathy. TCRdb itself ran the multiplex PCR reads through MiXCR, one entry per CDR3 protein. The sample includes fewer than 450,000 distinct CDR3 sequences, about 15% of them seen just once. The sample taken for sequencing was blood. These receptors were taken from a woman in her twenties or thirties with Graves' hyperthyroidism that later progressed to Graves' ophthalmopathy. Both conserved end residues are part of each CDR3. A D gene is named only where the DNA matches it firmly. Size tells how often a clone was seen (once, few, many) or the class of an expanded clone, and some rows leave it out.

D	V	J	size	DNA	CDR3
-	TRBV6-1	TRBJ1-2	many	TGTGCCAGCAGTGAAGGCCAGCGGGCCCCCTTATATGGCTACACCTTC	CASSEGQRAPLYGYTF
-	TRBV28	TRBJ2-2	many	TGTGCCAGCAGTTTATGGCCGGGGGTAACCGAGAACACCGGGGAGCTGTTTTTT	CASSLWPGVTENTGELFF
-	TRBV6-1	TRBJ2-7	many	TGTGCCAGCAGTCCTTTGCTCGAACGCGAGCAGTACTTC	CASSPLLEREQYF
-	TRBV28	TRBJ2-4	many	TGTGCCAGCAGCCGGGACGGTGAGAGTAAAAACATTCAGTACTTC	CASSRDGESKNIQYF
-	TRBV12-3/TRBV12-4	TRBJ2-2	many	TGTGCCAGCAGTTTCGTTCCCGGGGAGCTGTTTTTT	CASSFVPGELFF
-	TRBV14	TRBJ2-5	-	TGTGCCAGCAGCCCTTGGGCGGAGGAGACCCAGTACTTC	CASSPWAEETQYF
-	TRBV27	TRBJ2-5	many	TGTGCCAGCAGAGGGATAGCCGTCGAGACCCAGTACTTC	CASRGIAVETQYF
TRBD1	TRBV10-3	TRBJ2-7	-	TGTGCCATCAGTGAGCGGGACAGGACCCACGAGCAGTACTTC	CAISERDRTHEQYF
-	TRBV20-1	TRBJ1-6	few	TGCAGTGCCCCAACCAGCCAGACAGTTAATTCACCCCTCCACTTT	CSAPTSQTVNSPLHF
TRBD1	TRBV7-9	TRBJ1-2	-	TGTGCCAGCAGCGCGACAGGGGGCGGCTACACCTTC	CASSATGGGYTF
-	TRBV10-3	TRBJ2-3	many	TGTGCCATCAGTGAGTCAGTGATGAAGTTGGATACGCAGTATTTT	CAISESVMKLDTQYF
-	TRBV20-1	TRBJ2-1	many	TGCAGTGCTAGAGATGAAGGGCATGAGCAGTTCTTC	CSARDEGHEQFF
TRBD1	TRBV15	TRBJ2-5	few	TGTGCCACCAGCAGAGGGAGGGACACAGGGGGGTCGGAGACCCAGTACTTC	CATSRGRDTGGSETQYF
-	TRBV6-1	TRBJ1-5	-	TGTGCCACCAGTGCAGGGCTTAGCAATCAGCCCCAGCATTTT	CATSAGLSNQPQHF
-	TRBV2	TRBJ2-7	-	TGTGCCAGCTGGGGGTCGGACAACTCCTACGAGCAGTACTTC	CASWGSDNSYEQYF
-	TRBV30	TRBJ2-5	many	TGTGCCTGGAGTCCGAGACCCGGCCAGGGCATAGGGGAGACCCAGTACTTC	CAWSPRPGQGIGETQYF
TRBD2	TRBV27	TRBJ2-7	-	TGTGCCAGCAGTTTACTCGCGGGAGAAACCTACGAGCAGTACTTC	CASSLLAGETYEQYF
-	TRBV2	TRBJ2-3	once	TGTGCCAGCAGTGAAGTTCTCTTTGCGGAGACCACAGATACGCAGTATTTT	CASSEVLFAETTDTQYF
-	TRBV5-5	TRBJ1-3	-	TGTGCCAGCAGCCCGGGGTGGCGGACAACAGTCTCTGGAAAGACCATATATTTT	CASSPGWRTTVSGKTIYF
-	TRBV25-1	TRBJ1-6	many	TGTGCCAGCAGTGATATAATGGGGGCGGACGGATCACCCCTCCACTTT	CASSDIMGADGSPLHF
TRBD2	TRBV12-3/TRBV12-4	TRBJ2-5	many	TGTGCCAGCAGTGCGCACCGGACTAGCGGGGATCTCCAAGAGACCCAGTACTTC	CASSAHRTSGDLQETQYF
-	TRBV5-5	TRBJ1-5	many	TGTGCCAGCAGCTTGGAAGTAAATCAGCCCCAGCATTTT	CASSLEVNQPQHF
-	TRBV7-2	TRBJ1-1	few	TGTGCCAGCAGCGACCAACAGGGAACAATTATAATGAACACTGAAGCTTTCTTT	CASSDQQGTIIMNTEAFF
TRBD2	TRBV20-1	TRBJ2-2	-	TGCAGTGCTAGAGGACAGCGGGACCGAACCGGGGAGCTGTTTTTT	CSARGQRDRTGELFF
-	TRBV7-2	TRBJ2-2	many	TGTGCCAGCAGCTTTTGGAACACCGGGGAGCTGTTTTTT	CASSFWNTGELFF
-	TRBV6-1	TRBJ1-5	few	TGTGCCAGCCTGGCTGGAGGGGATTTGAGCAATCAGCCCCAGCATTTT	CASLAGGDLSNQPQHF
TRBD1	TRBV5-1	TRBJ1-2	-	TGCGCCAGCAGCTTCACCGGGACAGGGTTCATTAACTATGGCTACACCTTC	CASSFTGTGFINYGYTF
-	TRBV10-2	TRBJ1-1	few	TGCGCCAGCAGACCCCAGGGCACTGAAGCTTTCTTT	CASRPQGTEAFF
TRBD1	TRBV24-1	TRBJ1-4	many	TGTGCCACCAGTGACCCTGGGACAGGGGGCGAAAAACTGTTTTTT	CATSDPGTGGEKLFF
TRBD2	TRBV28	TRBJ2-7	many	TGTGCCAGCAGTTTAGGACTAGCGGGAGTCTTATCCGGCGAGCAGTACTTC	CASSLGLAGVLSGEQYF
-	TRBV7-9	TRBJ2-3	many	TGTGCCAGCAGACGTACAATCGGCGGAGATACGCAGTATTTT	CASRRTIGGDTQYF
-	TRBV4-1	TRBJ1-5	many	TGCGCCAGCAGCCCCCACTGGGATAGCAATCAGCCCCAGCATTTT	CASSPHWDSNQPQHF
-	TRBV20-1	TRBJ2-7	-	TGCAGTGCTAGAGTTACAGCCAACTACGAGCAGTACTTC	CSARVTANYEQYF
TRBD1	TRBV4-1	TRBJ2-7	few	TGCGCCAGCAGCCAAGTTACAGGGGGCTTCGCCGAGCAGTACTTC	CASSQVTGGFAEQYF
-	TRBV4-1	TRBJ1-2	-	TGCGCCAGCAGCCAAGAACCAGGGGCGTTTGGCTACACCTTC	CASSQEPGAFGYTF
-	TRBV7-2	TRBJ2-7	-	TGTGCCAGCAGCCCCGACGCACTGTTCTCCTACGAGCAGTACTTC	CASSPDALFSYEQYF
-	TRBV19	TRBJ2-1	many	TGTGCCAGTAGTACCCATTTATCCAACTCAGGGAGCAATGAGCAGTTCTTC	CASSTHLSNSGSNEQFF
-	TRBV10-2	TRBJ1-2	many	TGCGCCAGCAGTGAGCTTATGGGTTCCGTTGGCTACACCTTC	CASSELMGSVGYTF
TRBD2	TRBV6-2/TRBV6-3	TRBJ2-1	many	TGTGCCAGCAGCCCTAGCGGAGGGTACAATGAGCAGTTCTTC	CASSPSGGYNEQFF
-	TRBV14	TRBJ2-5	-	TGTGCCAGCAGCCAAGTCTTTTCAGGGATGGAGACCCAGTACTTC	CASSQVFSGMETQYF
-	TRBV2	TRBJ1-2	-	TGTGCCAGCAGTGAAATGGGGGGTGACTATGGCTACACCTTC	CASSEMGGDYGYTF
TRBD2	TRBV11-1	TRBJ2-3	many	TGTGCCAGCAGCTTAAGGCGGGGGGATGGGGATACGCAGTATTTT	CASSLRRGDGDTQYF
TRBD1	TRBV10-3	TRBJ2-7	many	TGTGCCATCAGTGCTACAGGGGTTGGGTACGAGCAGTACTTC	CAISATGVGYEQYF
-	TRBV6-5	TRBJ2-3	many	TGTGCCAGCAGTTACTCTGAAGGGTTGGCAGATACGCAGTATTTT	CASSYSEGLADTQYF
-	TRBV7-2	TRBJ2-3	many	TGTGCCAGCAGCACCTCCGGGACTGTGGGAGATACGCAGTATTTT	CASSTSGTVGDTQYF
-	TRBV19	TRBJ2-1	many	TGTGCCAGTAGTCCACTACTTCCCTCCAATGAGCAGTTCTTC	CASSPLLPSNEQFF
TRBD1	TRBV29-1	TRBJ1-2	many	TGCAGCGTTGCGCGTACAGGGGAAGGCTACACCTTC	CSVARTGEGYTF
-	TRBV27	TRBJ1-5	many	TGTGCCAGCAGTTTAGGAGACAGCAGCAATCAGCCCCAGCATTTT	CASSLGDSSNQPQHF
-	TRBV7-2	TRBJ1-5	many	TGTGCCAGCAGTTCGAGGGGTCGCAATCAGCCCCAGCATTTT	CASSSRGRNQPQHF
-	TRBV28	TRBJ2-1	many	TGTGCCAGCAGTTCCCAACCCGGGACGGACCCGTATAATGAGCAGTTCTTC	CASSSQPGTDPYNEQFF
-	TRBV28	TRBJ1-1	many	TGTGCCAGCAGTTTGGGAGTACAAGCTTTCTTT	CASSLGVQAFF
TRBD1	TRBV19	TRBJ2-1	-	TGTGCCAGTAAGACGCAGGGGGCGGTCTACAATGAGCAGTTCTTC	CASKTQGAVYNEQFF
-	TRBV5-1	TRBJ2-5	few	TGCGCCAGCAAGGGGAATCAAGAGACCCAGTACTTC	CASKGNQETQYF